This T cell receptor beta chain was observed in a study of early T cells in non-severe SARS-CoV-2 infection. Study information: Bulk RNA from unsorted whole blood was sequenced; chains were unpaired. Whole-study findings and limits: Database matching using VDJdb favored anti-spike CD8 responses, with private and CD4 specificities left missing.

Concerning this clonotype: Its antigen is undetermined.

Individual cDNA molecules carried attached unique molecular identifiers. TCRdb fed the 5' RACE reads into MiXCR, producing one record per CDR3 protein. The sample carries about 70,000 distinct CDR3 sequences, around 15% recorded once. This CDR3 has 15 amino acids. The J segment lost 7 bases and the V segment lost 5 bases, leaving 6 bases of the junction unmatched. Per the germline V gene, CDR1 is SGHVS and CDR2 is FNYEAQ. Specimen: whole blood, collected at baseline. The chain has TRBV7-6 and TRBJ1-6, with 9 bases fitting TRBD1. The clonotype comes from an adult who was a healthcare worker with PCR-confirmed SARS-CoV-2 infection or an uninfected control (not recorded which). In DNA, the CDR3 is TGTGCCAGCAGCCTCGGGACAGGGCAGAATTCACCCCTCCACTTT. Amino acid sequence: CASSLGTGQNSPLHF.